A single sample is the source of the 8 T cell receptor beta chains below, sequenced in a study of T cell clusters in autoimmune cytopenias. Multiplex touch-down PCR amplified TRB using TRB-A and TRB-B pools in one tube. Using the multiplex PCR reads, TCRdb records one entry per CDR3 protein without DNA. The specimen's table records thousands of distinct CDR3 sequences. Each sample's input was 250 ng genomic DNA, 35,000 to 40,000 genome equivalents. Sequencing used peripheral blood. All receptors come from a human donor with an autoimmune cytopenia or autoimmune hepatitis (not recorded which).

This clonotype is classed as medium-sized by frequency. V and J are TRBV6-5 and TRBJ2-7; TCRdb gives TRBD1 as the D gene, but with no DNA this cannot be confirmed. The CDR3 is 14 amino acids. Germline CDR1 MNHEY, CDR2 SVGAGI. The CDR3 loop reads CASSVTYRDYEQYF.

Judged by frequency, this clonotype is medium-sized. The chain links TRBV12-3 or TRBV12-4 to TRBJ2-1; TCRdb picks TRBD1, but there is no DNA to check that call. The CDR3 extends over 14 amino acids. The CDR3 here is CASTIERDRPLGFF.

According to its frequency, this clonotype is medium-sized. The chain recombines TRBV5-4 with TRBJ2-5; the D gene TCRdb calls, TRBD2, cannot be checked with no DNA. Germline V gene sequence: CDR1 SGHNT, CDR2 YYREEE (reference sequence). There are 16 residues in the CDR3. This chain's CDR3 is CASSLSWTSGGETQYF.

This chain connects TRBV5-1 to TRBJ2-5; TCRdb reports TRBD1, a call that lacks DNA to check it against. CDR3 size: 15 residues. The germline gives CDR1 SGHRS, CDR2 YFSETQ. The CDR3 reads CASTTWTGAGETQYF.

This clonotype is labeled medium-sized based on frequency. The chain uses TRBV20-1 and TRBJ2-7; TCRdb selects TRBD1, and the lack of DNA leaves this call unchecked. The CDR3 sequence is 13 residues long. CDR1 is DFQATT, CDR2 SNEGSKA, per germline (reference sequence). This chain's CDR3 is CSARSGTAYEQYF.

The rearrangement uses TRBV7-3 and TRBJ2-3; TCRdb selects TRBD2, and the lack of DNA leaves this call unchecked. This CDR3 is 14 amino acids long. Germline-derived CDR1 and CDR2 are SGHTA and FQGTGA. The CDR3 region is CASSLLAGADTQYF.

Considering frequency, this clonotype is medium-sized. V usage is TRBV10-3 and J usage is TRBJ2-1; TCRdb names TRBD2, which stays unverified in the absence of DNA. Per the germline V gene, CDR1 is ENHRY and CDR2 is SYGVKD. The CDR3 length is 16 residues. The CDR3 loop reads CAISGTSGGAYNEQFF.

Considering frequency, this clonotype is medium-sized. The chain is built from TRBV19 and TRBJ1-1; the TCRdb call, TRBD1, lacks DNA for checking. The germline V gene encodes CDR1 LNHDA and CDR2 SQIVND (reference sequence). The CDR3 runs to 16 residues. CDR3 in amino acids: CASSLLSGAVGTEAFF.